The next 4 T cell receptor beta chains were all read from a single sample in a study of shared clonotypes between healthy human individuals. Assay used: immunoSEQ multiplex PCR; TCRdb lists only in-frame clones, some missing. The sample contains more than 2 million clones, 95% of which appear only once. Specimen: naive CD4+ T cells sorted from blood. The subset here: CD45RA+ positively selected. The receptors derive from a man between 18 and 29 years old in good health.

This CDR3 reads CASSSVGGYSNQPQHF. The DNA of the CDR3 is TGTGCCAGCAGCTCAGTCGGGGGTTATAGCAATCAGCCCCAGCATTTT. J is TRBJ1-5 and V is TRBV7-2; D may be TRBD1 (5 bases). Trimming took 4 bases from V and 0 from J, leaving 13 bases between them. CDR3 length equals 16 residues. Germline assignment: CDR1 SGHTA and CDR2 FQGNSA.

The gene calls are TRBV5-1 and TRBJ1-4; a possible D gene is TRBD1 (5 bases). CDR1 SGHRS and CDR2 YFSETQ come from the germline V gene. The CDR3 is 16 residues long. V dropped 0 bases and J dropped 3 bases, with 12 bases sitting between them. CDR3 protein: CASSLEGQAANEKLFF. CDR3 coding DNA: TGCGCCAGCAGCTTGGAGGGGCAGGCAGCTAATGAAAAACTGTTTTTT.

CDR3 in amino acids: CASSSRGPYNSPLHF. CDR3 bases: TGTGCCAGCAGTTCACGAGGACCCTATAATTCACCCCTCCACTTT. This chain connects TRBV6-5 to TRBJ1-6, with D uncertain. Per the germline V gene, CDR1 is MNHEY and CDR2 is SVGAGI. The V end was cut by 4 bases, the J end by 2 bases, with 9 bases between. The CDR3 runs 15 residues.

The gene calls are TRBV27 and TRBJ2-7, with unresolved D. Germline V gives CDR1 MNHEY, CDR2 SMNVEV (reference sequence). With 7 bases removed from V and 7 bases from J, the gap between germline ends came to 17 bases. This CDR3 spans 13 amino acids. The CDR3 here is CASTTWGSSEQYF. The CDR3 region has the DNA TGTGCCAGCACCACCTGGGGTTCTAGTGAGCAGTACTTC.